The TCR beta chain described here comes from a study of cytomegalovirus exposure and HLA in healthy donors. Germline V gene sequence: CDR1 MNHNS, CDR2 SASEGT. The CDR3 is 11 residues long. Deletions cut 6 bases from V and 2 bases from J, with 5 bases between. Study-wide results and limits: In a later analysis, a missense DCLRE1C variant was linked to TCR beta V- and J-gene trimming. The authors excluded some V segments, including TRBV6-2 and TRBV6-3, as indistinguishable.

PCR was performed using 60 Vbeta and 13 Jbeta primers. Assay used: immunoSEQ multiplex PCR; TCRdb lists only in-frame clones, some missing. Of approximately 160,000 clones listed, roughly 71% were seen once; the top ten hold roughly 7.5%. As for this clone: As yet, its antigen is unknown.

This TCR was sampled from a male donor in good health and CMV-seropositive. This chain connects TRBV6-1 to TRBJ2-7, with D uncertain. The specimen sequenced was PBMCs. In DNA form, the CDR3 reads TGTGCCAGCAGATCCACCTACGAGCAGTACTTC. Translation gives CASRSTYEQYF.